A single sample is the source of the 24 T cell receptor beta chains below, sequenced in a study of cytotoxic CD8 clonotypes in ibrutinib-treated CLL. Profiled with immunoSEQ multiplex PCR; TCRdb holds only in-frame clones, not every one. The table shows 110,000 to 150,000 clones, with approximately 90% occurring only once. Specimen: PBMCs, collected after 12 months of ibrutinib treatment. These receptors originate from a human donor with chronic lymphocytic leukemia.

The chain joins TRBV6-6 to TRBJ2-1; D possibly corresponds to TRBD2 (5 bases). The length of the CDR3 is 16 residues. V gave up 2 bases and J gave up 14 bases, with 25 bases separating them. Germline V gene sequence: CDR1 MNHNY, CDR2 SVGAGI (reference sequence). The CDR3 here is CASSYRLARQFTKEFF. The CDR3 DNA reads TGTGCCAGCAGTTACCGCCTAGCTCGTCAGTTTACCAAGGAGTTCTTC.

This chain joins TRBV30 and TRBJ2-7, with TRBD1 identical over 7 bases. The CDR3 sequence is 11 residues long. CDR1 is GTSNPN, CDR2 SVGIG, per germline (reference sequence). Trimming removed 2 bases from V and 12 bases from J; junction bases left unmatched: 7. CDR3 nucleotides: TGTGCCTGGAGTAAGGGACAGCCTCCGTACTTC. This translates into CAWSKGQPPYF.

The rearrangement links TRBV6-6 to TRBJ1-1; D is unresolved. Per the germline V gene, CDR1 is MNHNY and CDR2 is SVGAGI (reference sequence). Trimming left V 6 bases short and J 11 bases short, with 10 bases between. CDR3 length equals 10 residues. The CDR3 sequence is CASRGSGAFF. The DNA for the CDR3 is TGTGCCAGCAGAGGGTCGGGGGCTTTCTTT.

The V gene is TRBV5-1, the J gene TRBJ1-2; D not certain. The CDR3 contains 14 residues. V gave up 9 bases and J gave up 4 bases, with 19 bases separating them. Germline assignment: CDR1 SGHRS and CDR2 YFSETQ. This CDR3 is CATAFGDGPYGYTF. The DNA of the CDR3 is TGCGCCACCGCGTTTGGTGACGGACCCTATGGCTACACCTTC.

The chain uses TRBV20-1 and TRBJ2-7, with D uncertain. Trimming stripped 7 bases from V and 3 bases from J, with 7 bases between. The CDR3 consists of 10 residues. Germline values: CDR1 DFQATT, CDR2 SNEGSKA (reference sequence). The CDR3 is CSGGDYEQYF. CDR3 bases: TGCAGTGGAGGTGACTACGAGCAGTACTTC.

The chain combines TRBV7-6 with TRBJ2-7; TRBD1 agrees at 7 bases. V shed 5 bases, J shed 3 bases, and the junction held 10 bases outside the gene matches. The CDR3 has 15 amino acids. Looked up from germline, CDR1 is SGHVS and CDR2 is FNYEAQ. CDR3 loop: CASSQGTGQNYEQYF. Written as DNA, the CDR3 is TGTGCCAGCAGCCAAGGGACGGGACAGAACTACGAGCAGTACTTC.

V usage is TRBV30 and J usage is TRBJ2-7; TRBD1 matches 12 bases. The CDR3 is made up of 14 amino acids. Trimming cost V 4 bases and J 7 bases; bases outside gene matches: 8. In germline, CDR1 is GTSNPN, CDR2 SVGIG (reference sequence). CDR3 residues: CAWTPGQGAQEQYF. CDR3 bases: TGTGCCTGGACCCCGGGACAGGGGGCCCAGGAGCAGTACTTC.

The CDR3, as DNA: TGTGCCAGCAGTTTAGAGTACCAAGAGACCCAGTACTTC. Its protein product is CASSLEYQETQYF. V and J are TRBV28 and TRBJ2-5; D unclear. In germline, CDR1 is MDHEN, CDR2 SYDVKM. V was pared by 2 bases and J by 0 bases, with 4 bases between. The CDR3 loop spans 13 amino acids.

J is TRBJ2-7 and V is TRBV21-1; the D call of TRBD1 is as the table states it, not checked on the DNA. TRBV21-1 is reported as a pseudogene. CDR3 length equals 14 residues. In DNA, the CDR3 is TGTGCCAGCACCCAGGGACAGGAGACCTACGAGCAGTACTTC. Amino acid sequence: CASTQGQETYEQYF.

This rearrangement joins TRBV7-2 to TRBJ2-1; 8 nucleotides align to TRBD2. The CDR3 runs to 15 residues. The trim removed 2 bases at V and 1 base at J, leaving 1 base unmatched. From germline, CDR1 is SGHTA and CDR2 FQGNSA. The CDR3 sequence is CASSLKRGSYNEQFF. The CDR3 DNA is TGTGCCAGCAGCTTAAAGCGGGGGTCCTACAATGAGCAGTTCTTC.

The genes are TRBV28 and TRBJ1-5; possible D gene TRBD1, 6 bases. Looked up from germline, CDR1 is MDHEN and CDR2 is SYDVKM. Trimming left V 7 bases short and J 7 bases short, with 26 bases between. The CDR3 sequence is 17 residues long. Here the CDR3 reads CASTQTRGRGVRQPQHF. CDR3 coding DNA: TGTGCCAGCACCCAGACCCGTGGCAGGGGAGTTAGGCAGCCCCAGCATTTT.

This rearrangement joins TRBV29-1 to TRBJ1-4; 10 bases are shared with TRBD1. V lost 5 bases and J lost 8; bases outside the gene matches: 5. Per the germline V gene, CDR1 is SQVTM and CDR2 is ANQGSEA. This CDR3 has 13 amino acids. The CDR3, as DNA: TGCAGCGTTACGGACAGGGGGGAGGAAAAACTGTTTTTT. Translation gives CSVTDRGEEKLFF.

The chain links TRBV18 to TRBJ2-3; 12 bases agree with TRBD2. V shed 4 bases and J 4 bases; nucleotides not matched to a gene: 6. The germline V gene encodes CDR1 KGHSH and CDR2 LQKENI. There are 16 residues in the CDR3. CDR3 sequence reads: CASSRLTSGSADTQYF. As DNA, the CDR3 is TGTGCCAGCTCACGACTGACTAGCGGGAGCGCAGATACGCAGTATTTT.

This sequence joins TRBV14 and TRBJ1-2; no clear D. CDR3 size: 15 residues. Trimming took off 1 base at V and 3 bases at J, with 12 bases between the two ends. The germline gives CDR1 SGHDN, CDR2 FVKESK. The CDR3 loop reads CASSQVADGYYGYTF. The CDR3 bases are TGTGCCAGCAGCCAAGTGGCCGACGGCTACTATGGCTACACCTTC.

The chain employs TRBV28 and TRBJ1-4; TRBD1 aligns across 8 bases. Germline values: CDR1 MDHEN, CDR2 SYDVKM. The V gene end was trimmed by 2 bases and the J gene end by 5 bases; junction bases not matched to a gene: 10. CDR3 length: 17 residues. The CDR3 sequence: CASSLRGRGRENEKLFF. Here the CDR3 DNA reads TGTGCCAGCAGTTTAAGGGGCAGGGGGCGTGAAAATGAAAAACTGTTTTTT.

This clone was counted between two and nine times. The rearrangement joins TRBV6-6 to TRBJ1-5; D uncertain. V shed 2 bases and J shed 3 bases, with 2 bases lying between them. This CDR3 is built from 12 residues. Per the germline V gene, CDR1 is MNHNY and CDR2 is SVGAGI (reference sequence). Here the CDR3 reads CASSYLNQPQHF. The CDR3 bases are TGTGCCAGCAGTTACCTCAATCAGCCCCAGCATTTT.

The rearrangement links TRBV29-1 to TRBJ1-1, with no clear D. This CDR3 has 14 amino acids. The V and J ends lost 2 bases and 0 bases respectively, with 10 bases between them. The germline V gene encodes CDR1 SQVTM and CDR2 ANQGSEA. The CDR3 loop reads CSVESGPMNTEAFF. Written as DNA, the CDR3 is TGCAGCGTTGAAAGTGGTCCGATGAACACTGAAGCTTTCTTT.

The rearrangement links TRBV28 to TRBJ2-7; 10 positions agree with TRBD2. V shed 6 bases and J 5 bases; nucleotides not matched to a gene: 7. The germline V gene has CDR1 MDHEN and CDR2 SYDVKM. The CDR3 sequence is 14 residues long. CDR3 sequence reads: CASSELAGSNEQYF. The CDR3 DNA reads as TGTGCCAGCAGCGAACTAGCGGGAAGCAACGAGCAGTACTTC.

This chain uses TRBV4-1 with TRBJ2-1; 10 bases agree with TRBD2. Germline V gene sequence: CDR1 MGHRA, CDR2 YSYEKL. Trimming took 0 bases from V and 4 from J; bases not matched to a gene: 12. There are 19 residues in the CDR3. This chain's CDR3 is CASSQDDFPGLASYNEQFF. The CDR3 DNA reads TGCGCCAGCAGCCAAGATGACTTTCCGGGACTAGCGAGTTACAATGAGCAGTTCTTC.

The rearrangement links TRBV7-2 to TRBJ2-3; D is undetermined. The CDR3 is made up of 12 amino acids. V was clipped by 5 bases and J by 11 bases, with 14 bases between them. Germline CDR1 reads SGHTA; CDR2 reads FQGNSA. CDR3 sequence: CASSPPGPMQYF. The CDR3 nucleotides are TGTGCCAGCAGCCCGCCGGGCCCTATGCAGTATTTT.

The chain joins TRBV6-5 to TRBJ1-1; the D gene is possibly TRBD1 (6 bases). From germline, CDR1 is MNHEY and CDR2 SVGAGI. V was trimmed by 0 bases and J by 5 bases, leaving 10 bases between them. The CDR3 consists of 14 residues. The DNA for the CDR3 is TGTGCCAGCAGTTACTCGGCAGGGGAGACTGAAGCTTTCTTT. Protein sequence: CASSYSAGETEAFF.

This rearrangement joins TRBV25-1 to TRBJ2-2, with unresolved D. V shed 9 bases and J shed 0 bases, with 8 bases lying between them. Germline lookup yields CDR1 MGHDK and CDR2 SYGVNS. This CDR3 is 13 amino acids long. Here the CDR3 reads CASARANTGELFF. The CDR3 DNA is TGTGCCAGTGCAAGGGCGAACACCGGGGAGCTGTTTTTT.

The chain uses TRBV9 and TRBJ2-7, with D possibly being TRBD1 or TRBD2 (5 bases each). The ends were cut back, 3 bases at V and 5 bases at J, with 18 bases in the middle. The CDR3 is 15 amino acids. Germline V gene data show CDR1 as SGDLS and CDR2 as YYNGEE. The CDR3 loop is CASSARGVGEDEQYF. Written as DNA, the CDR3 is TGTGCCAGCAGCGCGAGAGGGGTGGGAGAGGACGAGCAGTACTTC.

The CDR3 is CASSSGTGTYEQYF. In DNA form, the CDR3 reads TGTGCCAGCAGCTCCGGGACTGGCACCTACGAGCAGTACTTC. The chain carries TRBV7-8 and TRBJ2-7; tentative D call: TRBD2 (6 bases). V lost 4 bases to trimming and J lost 2 bases, with 12 bases between them. The germline CDR1 and CDR2 sequences are SGHVS and FQNEAQ. The CDR3 is 14 amino acids.